This TCR beta chain was recorded in a study of T cell responses to AZD1222 COVID-19 vaccine. Study-wide results and limits: Spike-wide coverage was observed for vaccine-associated CD4 TCRs, with dominant responses at 160-218 and 743-854. Reportedly, nearly half the spike-specific TCRs target unmutated variant regions. White British ancestry dominated among donors, who included more females, and clonal diversity was possibly underestimated.

CDR1 and CDR2 from the germline V gene are LNHDA and SQIVND (reference sequence). V was cut by 7 bases and J by 7 bases, with 23 bases left in between. This CDR3 is built from 16 residues. Sequenced by immunoSEQ multiplex PCR; TCRdb stores in-frame clones only, minus some. The repertoire holds 110,000 or so clones, with roughly 82% as singletons. Turning to this clone: Its antigen is still unknown.

This clonotype originated in an adult in good health. The specimen was peripheral blood, collected on day 0 of AZD1222 vaccination. The genes are TRBV19 and TRBJ1-5, with D possibly TRBD1 on 5 matching bases. DNA of the CDR3: TGTGCCAGTACCACTCCAAGTCTAGAGACAGAGCAGCCCCAGCATTTT. This encodes CASTTPSLETEQPQHF.